The 3 T cell receptor beta chains below come from one sample, sequenced in a study of cytomegalovirus exposure and HLA in healthy donors. PCR was performed using 60 Vbeta and 13 Jbeta primers. Some clones are missing from TCRdb's copy, which holds only in-frame ones; the method was immunoSEQ multiplex PCR. The sample holds around 130,000 clones; about 69% are singletons and the top ten take roughly 3%. The sample comprised PBMCs. The receptors were sampled from a man aged 30 to 45 in good health and CMV-seronegative.

The chain combines TRBV5-1 with TRBJ2-1; 8 bases line up with TRBD1. This CDR3 is 15 amino acids long. The V segment lost 4 bases and the J segment 6 bases; nucleotides outside the gene matches: 9. Germline assignment: CDR1 SGHRS and CDR2 YFSETQ. The CDR3 loop is CASSGRQGSSNEQFF. Written as DNA, the CDR3 is TGCGCCAGCAGCGGTCGACAGGGGAGTAGCAATGAGCAGTTCTTC.

The chain recombines TRBV5-1 with TRBJ2-1, with unresolved D. Trimming left V 1 base short and J 4 bases short, with 6 bases between. CDR1 is SGHRS, CDR2 YFSETQ, per germline. The CDR3 is 13 residues long. The CDR3 here is CASSLNGYNEQFF. CDR3 DNA sequence: TGCGCCAGCAGCTTGAACGGGTACAATGAGCAGTTCTTC.

V usage is TRBV6-1 and J usage is TRBJ2-5, with D tentatively TRBD1 (6 bases). The germline V and J ends were trimmed by 6 bases and 3 bases, with 8 bases remaining between them. The germline V gene encodes CDR1 MNHNS and CDR2 SASEGT. This CDR3 has 12 residues. This chain's CDR3 is CASRRQEETQYF. The CDR3 DNA follows: TGTGCCAGCAGACGACAGGAAGAGACCCAGTACTTC.